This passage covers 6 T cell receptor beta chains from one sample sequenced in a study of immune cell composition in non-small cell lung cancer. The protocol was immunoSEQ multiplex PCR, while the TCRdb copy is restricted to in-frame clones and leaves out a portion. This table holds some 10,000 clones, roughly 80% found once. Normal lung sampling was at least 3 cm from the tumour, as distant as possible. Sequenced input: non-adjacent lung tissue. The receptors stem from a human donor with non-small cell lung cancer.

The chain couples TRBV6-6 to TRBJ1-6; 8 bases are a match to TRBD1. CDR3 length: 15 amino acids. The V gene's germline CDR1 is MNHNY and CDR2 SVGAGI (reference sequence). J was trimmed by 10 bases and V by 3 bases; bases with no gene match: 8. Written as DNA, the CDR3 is TGTGCCAGCAGTTATGTGCAGGGGGCCTCATCACCCCTCCACTTT. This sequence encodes CASSYVQGASSPLHF.

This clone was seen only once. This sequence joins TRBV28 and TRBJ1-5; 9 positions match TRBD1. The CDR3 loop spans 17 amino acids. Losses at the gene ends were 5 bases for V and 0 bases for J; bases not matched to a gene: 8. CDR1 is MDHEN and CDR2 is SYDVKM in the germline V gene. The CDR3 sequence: CASSGTGWGNSNQPQHF. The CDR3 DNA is TGTGCCAGCAGTGGGACAGGGTGGGGAAATAGCAATCAGCCCCAGCATTTT.

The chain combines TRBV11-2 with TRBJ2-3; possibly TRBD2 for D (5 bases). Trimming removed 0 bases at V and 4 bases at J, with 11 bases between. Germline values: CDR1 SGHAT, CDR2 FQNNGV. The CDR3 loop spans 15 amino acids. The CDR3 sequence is CASSLDGGGADTQYF. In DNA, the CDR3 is TGTGCCAGCAGCTTAGATGGAGGTGGGGCAGATACGCAGTATTTT.

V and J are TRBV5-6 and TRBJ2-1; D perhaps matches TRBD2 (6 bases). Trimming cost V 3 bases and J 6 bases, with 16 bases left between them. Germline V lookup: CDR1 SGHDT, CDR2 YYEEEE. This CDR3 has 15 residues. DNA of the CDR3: TGTGCCAGCAGCTCAATGGGAGGTACGGGCAATGAGCAGTTCTTC. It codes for CASSSMGGTGNEQFF.

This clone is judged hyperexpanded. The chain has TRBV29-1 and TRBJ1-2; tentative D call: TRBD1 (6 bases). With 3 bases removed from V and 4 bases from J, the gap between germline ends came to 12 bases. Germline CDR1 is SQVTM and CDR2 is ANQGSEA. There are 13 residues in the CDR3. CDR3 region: CSVDRGIGYGYTF. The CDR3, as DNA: TGCAGCGTTGATAGGGGGATAGGCTATGGCTACACCTTC.

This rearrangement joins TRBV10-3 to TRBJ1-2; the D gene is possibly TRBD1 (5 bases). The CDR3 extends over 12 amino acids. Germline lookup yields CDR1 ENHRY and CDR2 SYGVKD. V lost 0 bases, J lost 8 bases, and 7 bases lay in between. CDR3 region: CAISESEGGYTF. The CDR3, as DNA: TGTGCCATCAGTGAGTCGGAGGGGGGCTACACCTTC.